What follows are 14 T cell receptor beta chains derived from one specimen sequenced in a study of Ad26.COV2.S vaccination and SARS-CoV-2 variants (dated by TCRdb to the early 2020s). The treatment or condition label corresponds to: roughly 19 received Ad26.COV2.S at low or high dose, single or two shots; roughly five received placebo; per-sample allocation not given. For vaccine and placebo recipients, repertoires were sequenced using samples collected on day 63 after the first injection. Library preparation employed the immunoSEQ multiplex PCR assay. The table was pulled from immuneACCESS by TCRdb, which kept in-frame rearrangements only. Such tables lose some clones; where checked, under half of the loss comes from unresolved V genes, and the rest has no known cause. The sample data list more than 300,000 clones, and about 82% of these were observed just once. 2% to 2.5% of the sample is taken by the ten largest.

Sequencing was performed on peripheral blood, taken in a trial of Ad26.COV2.S vaccine versus placebo. All receptors come from a person between 18 and 65 years old who received the Ad26.COV2.S COVID-19 vaccine or a placebo.

The genes are TRBV5-1 and TRBJ2-7, with a possible D match to TRBD1 (5 bases). The ends were cut back, 0 bases at V and 0 bases at J, with 13 bases in the middle. Germline CDR1 SGHRS, CDR2 YFSETQ. The CDR3 sequence is 16 residues long. The CDR3 region has the DNA TGCGCCAGCAGCTTGGCCGCAACAGGACGCTCCTACGAGCAGTACTTC. Translation gives CASSLAATGRSYEQYF.

The V and J genes are TRBV28 and TRBJ2-7; 7 bases fit TRBD1. Trimming removed 6 bases from V and 3 bases from J; junction bases left unmatched: 5. CDR1 and CDR2 (germline): MDHEN, SYDVKM. This CDR3 has 13 amino acids. Written as DNA, the CDR3 is TGTGCCAGCAGACCGGGACAGAGCTACGAGCAGTACTTC. This codes for CASRPGQSYEQYF.

The rearrangement links TRBV4-2 to TRBJ1-1; D call uncertain. Germline CDR1 LGHNA, CDR2 YNFKEQ. There are 18 residues in the CDR3. The V and J ends lost 0 bases and 8 bases respectively, with 25 bases between them. The CDR3 nucleotides are TGTGCCAGCAGCCAAGATCGGGGAGGAACAAGTTTCCACCCAGAAGCTTTCTTT. This codes for CASSQDRGGTSFHPEAFF.

J is TRBJ1-1 and V is TRBV19; the match to TRBD1 covers 10 bases. This CDR3 has 16 residues. V was clipped by 3 bases and J by 0 bases; unmatched bases: 4. CDR1 is LNHDA, CDR2 SQIVND, per germline (reference sequence). DNA of the CDR3: TGTGCCAGTAGTATTTGGGGACAGGGGCTGAACACTGAAGCTTTCTTT. It yields the protein CASSIWGQGLNTEAFF.

The chain carries TRBV11-2 and TRBJ1-1; D call uncertain. V shed 4 bases and J shed 11 bases, with 17 bases lying between them. Germline lookup yields CDR1 SGHAT and CDR2 FQNNGV. The CDR3 is made up of 13 amino acids. The DNA for the CDR3 is TGTGCCAGCAGCTCCCCGACCCGCGAGCGGGCTTTCTTT. Its translation is CASSSPTRERAFF. The full variable domain, rest sourced from reference TRBV11-2 and TRBJ1-1, is EAGVAQSPRYKIIEKRQSVAFWCNPISGHATLYWYQQILGQGPKLLIQFQNNGVVDDSQLPKDRFSAERLKGVDSTLKIQPAKLEDSAVYLCASSSPTRERAFFGQGTRLTVV.

The sample holds a few counts of this clone. The chain combines TRBV28 with TRBJ1-1; 8 nucleotides line up with TRBD1. With V trimmed by 4 bases and J by 0 bases, 4 bases remained unmatched. The CDR3 is 15 residues long. Germline-derived CDR1 and CDR2 are MDHEN and SYDVKM. In DNA form, the CDR3 reads TGTGCCAGCAGTTGGACAGGGCTTATGAACACTGAAGCTTTCTTT. Translated: CASSWTGLMNTEAFF.

This chain joins TRBV18 and TRBJ2-3; D remains unclear. The CDR3 is made up of 14 amino acids. Germline CDR1 KGHSH, CDR2 LQKENI. V was shortened by 4 bases and J by 3 bases, with 11 bases between the two germline ends. The CDR3 loop reads CASSQEISTDTQYF. The CDR3 region has the DNA TGTGCCAGCTCACAAGAGATTTCGACAGATACGCAGTATTTT.

The J gene is TRBJ2-2, the V gene TRBV27, with unresolved D. The CDR3 has 15 amino acids. Per the germline V gene, CDR1 is MNHEY and CDR2 is SMNVEV (reference sequence). The V end was cut by 6 bases, the J end by 0 bases, with 11 bases between. CDR3 in DNA: TGTGCCAGCAGCCCCGCCCTCGCGAACACCGGGGAGCTGTTTTTT. It is translated as CASSPALANTGELFF.

Remarks on this clone: Other DNA sequences in this specimen translate into the identical CDR3. CDR3 nucleotide sequence: TGTGCCAGCAGCTTAGGAGCAGCGAACACCGGGGAGCTGTTTTTT. Protein: CASSLGAANTGELFF. This rearrangement joins TRBV7-2 to TRBJ2-2; no reliable D call. This CDR3 spans 15 amino acids. Trimming took off 1 base at V and 0 bases at J, with 6 bases between the two ends. Germline CDR1 reads SGHTA; CDR2 reads FQGNSA.

Points on this clone: Being one base from a much bigger clone, this may be a read error. This chain uses TRBV4-2 with TRBJ2-7; D is ambiguous. Trimming stripped 4 bases from V and 0 bases from J, with 4 bases between. This CDR3 region has 12 residues. Germline CDR1 LGHNA, CDR2 YNFKEQ. The DNA of the CDR3 is TGTGCCAGCAGCCCCGCCTCCTACGAGCAGTACTTC. It specifies CASSPASYEQYF.

V usage is TRBV3-1 (or the pseudogene TRBV3-2) and J usage is TRBJ2-2; 8 nucleotides align to TRBD1. CDR1 is LGHDT, CDR2 YNNKEL, per germline (reference sequence). The CDR3 loop spans 14 amino acids. With V trimmed by 2 bases and J by 6 bases, 2 bases remained unmatched. The CDR3 loop is CASSQQQGAGELFF. Here the CDR3 DNA reads TGTGCCAGCAGCCAACAACAGGGGGCCGGGGAGCTGTTTTTT.

The sample holds a few counts of this clone. V is TRBV2 and J is TRBJ1-4; no definite D call. CDR3 length equals 14 residues. V was cut by 5 bases and J by 0 bases, with 7 bases left in between. Germline CDR1 is SNHLY and CDR2 is FYNNEI. The CDR3 DNA reads TGTGCCAGCAGTAGGTTAGCAACTAATGAAAAACTGTTTTTT. Translation gives CASSRLATNEKLFF. Looking up the rest from reference TRBV2 and TRBJ1-4 gives the full variable domain: EPEVTQTPSHQVTQMGQEVILRCVPISNHLYFYWYRQILGQKVEFLVSFYNNEISEKSEIFDDQFSVERPDGSNFTLKIRSTKLEDSAMYFCASSRLATNEKLFFGSGTQLSVL.

V usage is TRBV3-1 (or the pseudogene TRBV3-2) and J usage is TRBJ1-3; possible D gene TRBD1, 5 bases. Germline-derived CDR1 and CDR2 are LGHDT and YNNKEL (reference sequence). There are 16 residues in the CDR3. With 3 bases removed from V and 9 bases from J, the gap between germline ends came to 21 bases. CDR3 sequence (DNA): TGTGCCAGCAGCCAGACCTTCGGTAGGGGAATGAGCACCATATATTTT. This translates into CASSQTFGRGMSTIYF.

The chain links TRBV28 to TRBJ1-2; 7 nucleotides agree with TRBD1. Unmatched junction bases numbered 17, after V lost 3 bases and J lost 13 bases. CDR1 MDHEN and CDR2 SYDVKM come from the germline V gene. The CDR3 spans 15 residues. For the CDR3, the DNA is TGTGCCAGCAGTTTCCTAAGTCCCGGACAGGAAGATACCACCTTC. Its translation: CASSFLSPGQEDTTF.